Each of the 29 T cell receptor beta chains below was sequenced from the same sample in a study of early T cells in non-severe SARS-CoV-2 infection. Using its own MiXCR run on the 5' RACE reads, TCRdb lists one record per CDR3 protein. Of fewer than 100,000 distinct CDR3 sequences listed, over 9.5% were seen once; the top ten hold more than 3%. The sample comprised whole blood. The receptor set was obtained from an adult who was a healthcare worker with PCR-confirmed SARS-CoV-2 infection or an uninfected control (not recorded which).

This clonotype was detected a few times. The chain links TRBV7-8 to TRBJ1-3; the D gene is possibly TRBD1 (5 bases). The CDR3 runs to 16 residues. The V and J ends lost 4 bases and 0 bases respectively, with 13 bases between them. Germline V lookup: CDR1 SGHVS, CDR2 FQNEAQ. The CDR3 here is CASSSPGTDSGNTIYF. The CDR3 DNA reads TGTGCCAGCAGCTCGCCCGGGACGGACTCTGGAAACACCATATATTTT.

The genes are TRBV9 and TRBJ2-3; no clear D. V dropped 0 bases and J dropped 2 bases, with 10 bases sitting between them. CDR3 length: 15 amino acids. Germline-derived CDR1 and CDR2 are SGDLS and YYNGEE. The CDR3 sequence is CASSVGSLSTDTQYF. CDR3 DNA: TGTGCCAGCAGCGTAGGGTCACTGTCCACAGATACGCAGTATTTT.

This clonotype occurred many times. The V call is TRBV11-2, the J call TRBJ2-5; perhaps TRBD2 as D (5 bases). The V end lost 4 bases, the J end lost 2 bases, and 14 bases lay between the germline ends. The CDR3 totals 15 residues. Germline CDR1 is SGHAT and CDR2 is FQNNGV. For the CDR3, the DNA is TGTGCCAGCAGCTCGGTCATAGCGCTTCAAGAGACCCAGTACTTC. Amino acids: CASSSVIALQETQYF. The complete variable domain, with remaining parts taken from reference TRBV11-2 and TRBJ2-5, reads EAGVAQSPRYKIIEKRQSVAFWCNPISGHATLYWYQQILGQGPKLLIQFQNNGVVDDSQLPKDRFSAERLKGVDSTLKIQPAKLEDSAVYLCASSSVIALQETQYFGPGTRLLVL.

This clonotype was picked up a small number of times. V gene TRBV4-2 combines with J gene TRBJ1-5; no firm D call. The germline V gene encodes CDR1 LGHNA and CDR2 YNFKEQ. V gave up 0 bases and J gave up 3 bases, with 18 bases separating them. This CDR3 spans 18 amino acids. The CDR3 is CASSQEASSAPVNQPQHF. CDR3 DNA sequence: TGTGCCAGCAGCCAAGAAGCTTCATCCGCGCCCGTCAATCAGCCCCAGCATTTT.

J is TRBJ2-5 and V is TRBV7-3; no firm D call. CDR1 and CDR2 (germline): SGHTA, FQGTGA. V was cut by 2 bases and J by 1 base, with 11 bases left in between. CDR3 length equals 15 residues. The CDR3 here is CASSLGTATQETQYF. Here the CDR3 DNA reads TGTGCCAGCAGCTTAGGTACAGCCACCCAAGAGACCCAGTACTTC. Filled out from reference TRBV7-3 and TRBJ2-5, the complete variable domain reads GAGVSQTPSNKVTEKGKYVELRCDPISGHTALYWYRQSLGQGPEFLIYFQGTGAADDSGLPNDRFFAVRPEGSVSTLKIQRTERGDSAVYLCASSLGTATQETQYFGPGTRLLVL.

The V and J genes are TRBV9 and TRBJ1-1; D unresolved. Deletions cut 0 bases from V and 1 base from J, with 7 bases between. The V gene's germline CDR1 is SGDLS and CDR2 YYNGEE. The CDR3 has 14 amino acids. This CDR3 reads CASSVDTRNTEAFF. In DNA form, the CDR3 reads TGTGCCAGCAGCGTAGATACGAGGAACACTGAAGCTTTCTTT.

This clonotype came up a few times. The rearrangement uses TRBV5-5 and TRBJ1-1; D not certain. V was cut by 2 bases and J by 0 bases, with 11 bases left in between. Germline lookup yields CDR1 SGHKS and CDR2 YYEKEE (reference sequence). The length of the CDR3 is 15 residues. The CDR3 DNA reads TGTGCCAGCAGCTTTAGTCCGGGGATGAACACTGAAGCTTTCTTT. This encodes CASSFSPGMNTEAFF.

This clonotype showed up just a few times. The CDR3 is CSAEPGILAYEQYF. In nucleotides, the CDR3 is TGCAGTGCTGAGCCCGGGATTCTAGCTTACGAGCAGTACTTC. The chain combines TRBV20-1 with TRBJ2-7; maybe TRBD2 (5 bases). Trimming pared 5 bases from V and 4 bases from J, leaving 18 bases between. This CDR3 is built from 14 residues. From germline, CDR1 is DFQATT and CDR2 SNEGSKA (reference sequence).

This chain's CDR3 is CASSKIPRDRDKETQYF. CDR3 in DNA: TGTGCCAGCAGCAAAATCCCGCGTGACAGGGACAAAGAGACCCAGTACTTC. The V and J genes are TRBV21-1 and TRBJ2-5; the table gives TRBD1 as D, unverified against the DNA. TRBV21-1 has pseudogene status. CDR3 length equals 17 residues.

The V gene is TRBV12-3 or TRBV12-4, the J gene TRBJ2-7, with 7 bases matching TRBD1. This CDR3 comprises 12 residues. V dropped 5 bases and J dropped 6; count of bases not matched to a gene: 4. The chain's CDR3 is CASSLTGPEQYF. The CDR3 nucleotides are TGTGCCAGCAGTCTGACAGGGCCCGAGCAGTACTTC.

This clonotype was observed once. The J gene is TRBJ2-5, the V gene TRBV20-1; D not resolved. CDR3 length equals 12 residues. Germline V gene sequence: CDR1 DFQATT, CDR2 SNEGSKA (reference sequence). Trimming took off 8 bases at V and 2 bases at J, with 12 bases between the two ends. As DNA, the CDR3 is TGCAGTTACGCCAGGAGTCAAGAGACCCAGTACTTC. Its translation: CSYARSQETQYF.

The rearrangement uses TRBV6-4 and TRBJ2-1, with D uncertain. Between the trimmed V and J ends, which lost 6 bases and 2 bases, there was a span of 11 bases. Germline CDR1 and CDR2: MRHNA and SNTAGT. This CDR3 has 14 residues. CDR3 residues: CASSEDPTYNEQFF. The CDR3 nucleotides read TGTGCCAGCAGCGAAGACCCAACCTACAATGAGCAGTTCTTC.

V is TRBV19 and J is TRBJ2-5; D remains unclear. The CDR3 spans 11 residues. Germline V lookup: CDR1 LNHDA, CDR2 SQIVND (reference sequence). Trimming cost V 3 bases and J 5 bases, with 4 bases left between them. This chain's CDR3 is CASSIMETQYF. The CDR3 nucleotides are TGTGCCAGTAGTATCATGGAGACCCAGTACTTC.

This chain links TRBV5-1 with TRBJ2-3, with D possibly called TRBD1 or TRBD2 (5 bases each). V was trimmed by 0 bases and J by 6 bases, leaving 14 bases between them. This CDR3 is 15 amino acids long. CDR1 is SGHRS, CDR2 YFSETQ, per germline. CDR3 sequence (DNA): TGCGCCAGCAGCTTGGCCCCCGGGACCCCGGATACGCAGTATTTT. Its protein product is CASSLAPGTPDTQYF.

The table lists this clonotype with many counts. CDR3 loop: CASSLRASGAKNIQYF. The CDR3 nucleotides are TGTGCCAGCAGTTTAAGGGCTAGCGGAGCCAAAAACATTCAGTACTTC. The chain employs TRBV27 and TRBJ2-4; TRBD2 aligns across 7 bases. The CDR3 loop spans 16 amino acids. Trimming took 2 bases from V and 0 from J; bases not matched to a gene: 4. Germline values: CDR1 MNHEY, CDR2 SMNVEV (reference sequence).

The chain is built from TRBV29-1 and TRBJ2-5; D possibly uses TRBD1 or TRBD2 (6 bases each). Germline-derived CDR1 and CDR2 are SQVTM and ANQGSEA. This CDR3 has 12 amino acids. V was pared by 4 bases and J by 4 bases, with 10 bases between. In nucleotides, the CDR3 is TGCAGCGTTGTAGGGGGAGGAGAGACCCAGTACTTC. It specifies CSVVGGGETQYF.

CDR3 nucleotides: TGTGCCAGCAGTCTTACCTCCGGGACGATCTACGAGCAGTACTTC. Protein sequence: CASSLTSGTIYEQYF. V usage is TRBV27 and J usage is TRBJ2-7, with D perhaps matching TRBD1 or TRBD2 (5 bases each). CDR3 length: 15 amino acids. V lost 5 bases, J lost 3 bases, and 17 bases lay in between. CDR1 MNHEY and CDR2 SMNVEV come from the germline V gene (reference sequence).

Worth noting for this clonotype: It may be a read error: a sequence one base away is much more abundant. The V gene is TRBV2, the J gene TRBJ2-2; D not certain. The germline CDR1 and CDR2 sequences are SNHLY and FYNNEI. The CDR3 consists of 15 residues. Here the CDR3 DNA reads TGTGCCAACAGTGAACTGACCGGAAACACCGGGGAGCTGTTTTTT. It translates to CANSELTGNTGELFF.

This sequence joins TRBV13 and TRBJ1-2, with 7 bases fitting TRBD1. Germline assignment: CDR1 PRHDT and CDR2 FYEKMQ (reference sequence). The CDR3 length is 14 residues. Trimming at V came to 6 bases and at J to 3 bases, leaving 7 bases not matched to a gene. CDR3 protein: CASSRTGVDYGYTF. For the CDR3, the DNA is TGTGCCAGCAGTCGTACAGGGGTCGACTATGGCTACACCTTC.

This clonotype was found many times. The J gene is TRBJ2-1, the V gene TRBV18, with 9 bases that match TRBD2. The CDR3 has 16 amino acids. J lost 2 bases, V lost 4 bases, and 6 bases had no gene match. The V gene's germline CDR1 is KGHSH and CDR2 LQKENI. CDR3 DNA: TGTGCCAGCTCACGAGCTAGCGGGATGACCTACAATGAGCAGTTCTTC. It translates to CASSRASGMTYNEQFF.

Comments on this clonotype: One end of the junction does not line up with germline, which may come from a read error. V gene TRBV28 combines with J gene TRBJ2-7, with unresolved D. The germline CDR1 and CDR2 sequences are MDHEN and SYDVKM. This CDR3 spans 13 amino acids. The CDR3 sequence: CTSTILGTYEQYF. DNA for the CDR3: TGTACCAGCACCATATTGGGAACCTACGAGCAGTACTTC.

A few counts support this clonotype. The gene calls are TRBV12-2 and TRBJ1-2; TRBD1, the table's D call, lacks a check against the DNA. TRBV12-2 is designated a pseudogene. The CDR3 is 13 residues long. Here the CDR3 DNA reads TGTGCAAGTCGCTTGAGGGGTCGGTATGGCTACACCTTC. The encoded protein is CASRLRGRYGYTF.

CDR3 DNA sequence: TGTGCCAGCGCAGGGGGCACGTCAACTAATGAAAAACTGTTTTTT. It translates to CASAGGTSTNEKLFF. The chain is built from TRBV7-9 and TRBJ1-4, with 8 bases that match TRBD1. Germline CDR1 reads SEHNR; CDR2 reads FQNEAQ (reference sequence). J gave up 0 bases and V 8 bases, and 5 bases lay outside the gene matches. The CDR3 spans 15 residues.

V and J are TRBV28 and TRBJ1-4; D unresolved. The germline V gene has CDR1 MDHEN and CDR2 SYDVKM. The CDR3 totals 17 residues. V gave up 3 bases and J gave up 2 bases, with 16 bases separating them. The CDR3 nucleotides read TGTGCCAGCAGTTTCGCAGTACCCCTCATCACTAATGAAAAACTGTTTTTT. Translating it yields CASSFAVPLITNEKLFF.

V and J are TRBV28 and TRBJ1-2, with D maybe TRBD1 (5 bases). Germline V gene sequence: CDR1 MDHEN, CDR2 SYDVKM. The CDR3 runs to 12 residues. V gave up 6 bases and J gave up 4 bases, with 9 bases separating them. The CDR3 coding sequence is TGTGCCAGCAGGCCGGGGGGCTATGGCTACACCTTC. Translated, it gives CASRPGGYGYTF.

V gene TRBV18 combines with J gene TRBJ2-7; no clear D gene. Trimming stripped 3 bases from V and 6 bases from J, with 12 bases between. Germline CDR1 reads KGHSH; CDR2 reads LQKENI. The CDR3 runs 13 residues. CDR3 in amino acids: CASSPAVSGEQYF. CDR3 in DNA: TGTGCCAGCTCACCCGCGGTCTCAGGCGAGCAGTACTTC.

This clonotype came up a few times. The CDR3 region is CASSAEEGTGGNTIYF. For the CDR3, the DNA is TGTGCCAGCAGTGCCGAAGAGGGAACAGGAGGAAACACCATATATTTT. This rearrangement joins TRBV6-1 to TRBJ1-3, with D maybe TRBD1 (5 bases). Germline V CDR1 and CDR2: MNHNS, SASEGT. V was pared by 4 bases and J by 4 bases, with 17 bases between. This CDR3 comprises 16 residues.

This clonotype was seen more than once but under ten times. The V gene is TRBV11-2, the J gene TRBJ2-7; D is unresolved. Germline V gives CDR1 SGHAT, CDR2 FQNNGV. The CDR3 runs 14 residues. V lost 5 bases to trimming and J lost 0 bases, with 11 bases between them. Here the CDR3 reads CASSPWPLSYEQYF. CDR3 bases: TGTGCCAGCAGCCCCTGGCCGCTCTCCTACGAGCAGTACTTC.

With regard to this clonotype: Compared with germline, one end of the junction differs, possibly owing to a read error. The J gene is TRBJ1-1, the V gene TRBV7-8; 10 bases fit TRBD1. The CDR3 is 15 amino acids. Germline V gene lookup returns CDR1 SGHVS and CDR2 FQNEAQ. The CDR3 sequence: CASSPRQGARTETFF. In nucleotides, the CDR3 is TGTGCCAGCAGCCCCCGACAGGGGGCGCGTACTGAAACTTTCTTT.